This T cell receptor (beta chain) was sequenced in a study of blood T cell repertoires in COVID-19. About the study: Material from acute and convalescent COVID-19 was sourced from the United States, Italy and Spain. In each case, the material was cDNA or gDNA derived from T cells, B-cell-depleted T cells, or PBMCs.

Per the authors' pipeline: Estimation of nucleated cell counts was performed using reference gene primer amplification. The protocol was immunoSEQ multiplex PCR, while the TCRdb copy is restricted to in-frame clones and leaves out a portion. Clone size and V and J calls were adopted from that table, with D and trimming inferred from the DNA. This table has some 150,000 clones, 87% appearing once. The CDR3 is made up of 15 amino acids. Germline CDR1 reads SEHNR; CDR2 reads FQNEAQ (reference sequence). With V trimmed by 5 bases and J by 6 bases, 12 bases remained unmatched. V is TRBV7-9 and J is TRBJ1-2; 7 bases fit TRBD1. The TCR was taken from a man aged 50 or older with active COVID-19. The specimen was peripheral blood. The CDR3 is CASSPRGWQGDGYTF. CDR3 in DNA: TGTGCCAGCAGCCCCCGCGGTTGGCAGGGGGATGGCTACACCTTC.